The 21 T cell receptor beta chains listed next were all sequenced from one sample in a study of graft-versus-host responses after intestinal transplantation. Graft material was processed, releasing intraepithelial and lamina propria lymphocytes. Assay: immunoSEQ multiplex PCR; the TCRdb copy retains only in-frame clones and omits some. The table has 60,000 to 75,000 clones, about nine tenths seen once. This material consisted of ileum tissue, taken 350 to 400 days after transplant. Receptors originate from a human patient who received an intestinal transplant, so some T cells may come from the graft donor.

This chain links TRBV28 with TRBJ2-1; 7 positions agree with TRBD2. CDR1 and CDR2 from the germline V gene are MDHEN and SYDVKM. This CDR3 comprises 16 residues. The junction had 8 bases not matched to a gene; V was cut back by 6 bases and J by 0 bases. The CDR3 here is CASRKSGASSYNEQFF. CDR3 DNA: TGTGCCAGCAGGAAGAGCGGGGCAAGCTCCTACAATGAGCAGTTCTTC.

The chain joins TRBV6-6 to TRBJ1-5; D uncertain. The CDR3 has 16 residues. With 2 bases removed from V and 0 bases from J, the gap between germline ends came to 11 bases. Germline loops: CDR1 MNHNY, CDR2 SVGAGI (reference sequence). The CDR3: CASSYSDIYSNQPQHF. The CDR3 DNA is TGTGCCAGCAGTTACAGCGACATTTATAGCAATCAGCCCCAGCATTTT.

The chain employs TRBV5-6 and TRBJ2-5, with 7 positions matching TRBD1. Germline trimming cut 3 bases from V and 0 bases from J; bases unmatched to any gene: 8. Germline assignment: CDR1 SGHDT and CDR2 YYEEEE. This CDR3 is 16 amino acids long. DNA for the CDR3: TGTGCCAGCAGCTCCACCGAGGGGGCGTACCAAGAGACCCAGTACTTC. Translating it yields CASSSTEGAYQETQYF. The entire variable domain, with the rest obtained from reference TRBV5-6 and TRBJ2-5, is as follows: DAGVTQSPTHLIKTRGQQVTLRCSPKSGHDTVSWYQQALGQGPQFIFQYYEEEERQRGNFPDRFSGHQFPNYSSELNVNALLLGDSALYLCASSSTEGAYQETQYFGPGTRLLVL.

The chain employs TRBV7-6 and TRBJ1-1; 9 bases fit TRBD1. The CDR3 is made up of 20 amino acids. Trimming cost V 3 bases and J 1 base; bases outside gene matches: 18. Germline-derived CDR1 and CDR2 are SGHVS and FNYEAQ. Here the CDR3 reads CASSFGWGARTGEENTEAFF. In nucleotides, the CDR3 is TGTGCCAGCAGCTTTGGGTGGGGGGCGAGGACAGGGGAGGAGAACACTGAAGCTTTCTTT.

This rearrangement joins TRBV4-1 to TRBJ2-7; no reliable D call. Germline values: CDR1 MGHRA, CDR2 YSYEKL. This CDR3 spans 15 amino acids. Trimming removed 4 bases at V and 2 bases at J, with 15 bases between. The CDR3 loop is CASSRVLDGTYEQYF. As DNA, the CDR3 is TGCGCCAGCAGCCGAGTACTTGACGGAACCTACGAGCAGTACTTC.

The chain links TRBV5-4 to TRBJ2-7; D call uncertain. The germline V gene encodes CDR1 SGHNT and CDR2 YYREEE (reference sequence). V was cut by 4 bases and J by 5 bases, with 16 bases left in between. CDR3 length: 14 residues. The CDR3 sequence is CASSPGPETDEQYF. As DNA, the CDR3 is TGTGCCAGCAGCCCAGGACCCGAGACGGACGAGCAGTACTTC.

This chain links TRBV5-1 with TRBJ2-7; no definite D call. The CDR3 sequence is 14 residues long. V was cut by 0 bases and J by 0 bases, with 7 bases left in between. Germline CDR1 reads SGHRS; CDR2 reads YFSETQ. The CDR3 DNA is TGCGCCAGCAGCTTGGGCAGGTTCTCCTACGAGCAGTACTTC. This sequence encodes CASSLGRFSYEQYF.

The table lists this clone with a count of one. J is TRBJ2-3 and V is TRBV10-1; D may match TRBD1 or TRBD2 (6 bases each). CDR1 and CDR2 (germline): WNHNN, SYGVQD (reference sequence). CDR3 length equals 15 residues. Deletions cut 7 bases from V and 0 bases from J, with 14 bases between. The CDR3 DNA follows: TGCGCCAGCACACGGGGGCTGAGTAGCACAGATACGCAGTATTTT. This gives the protein CASTRGLSSTDTQYF.

The rearrangement uses TRBV5-5 and TRBJ2-5, with no clear D. CDR1 SGHKS and CDR2 YYEKEE come from the germline V gene (reference sequence). V lost 0 bases, J lost 4 bases, and 13 bases lay in between. The CDR3 spans 15 residues. The CDR3 coding sequence is TGTGCCAGCAGCTTGGGCTATTCCTGGGGAGAGACCCAGTACTTC. Protein product: CASSLGYSWGETQYF.

The gene calls are TRBV5-1 and TRBJ2-7; possibly TRBD2 for D (6 bases). CDR1 and CDR2 (germline): SGHRS, YFSETQ. The CDR3 is 14 amino acids. V shed 4 bases and J shed 0 bases, with 11 bases lying between them. The chain's CDR3 is CASSAGTHSYEQYF. DNA of the CDR3: TGCGCCAGCAGCGCCGGGACTCACTCCTACGAGCAGTACTTC.

This rearrangement joins TRBV5-6 to TRBJ1-4; the D is unclear. Germline values: CDR1 SGHDT, CDR2 YYEEEE. The V gene lost 3 bases and the J gene lost 5 bases, with 11 bases spanning the gap. This CDR3 contains 14 residues. CDR3 DNA: TGTGCCAGCAGCTCCGGGTTCGAGAATGAAAAACTGTTTTTT. It encodes CASSSGFENEKLFF.

This chain uses TRBV13 with TRBJ2-3, with a tentative D call TRBD2 (6 bases). Germline V gene data show CDR1 as PRHDT and CDR2 as FYEKMQ (reference sequence). The CDR3 runs 13 residues. Trimming stripped 3 bases from V and 9 bases from J, with 13 bases between. In nucleotides, the CDR3 is TGTGCCAGCAGCTTCCAGGGACTCTACACGCAGTATTTT. Translation: CASSFQGLYTQYF.

This rearrangement joins TRBV6-1 to TRBJ1-5; D is unclear. The V and J ends lost 8 bases and 15 bases respectively, with 17 bases between them. The germline V gene has CDR1 MNHNS and CDR2 SASEGT. The CDR3 totals 11 residues. This chain's CDR3 is CASRGSNQLHF. CDR3 DNA: TGTGCCAGCCGCGGGTCCAATCAGCTGCATTTT.

The chain carries TRBV19 and TRBJ1-1; TRBD1 matches 12 bases. Germline CDR1 reads LNHDA; CDR2 reads SQIVND (reference sequence). CDR3 length: 16 residues. Trimming took 7 bases from V and 1 from J; bases not matched to a gene: 7. The CDR3 DNA reads as TGTGCCAGTACGGGGACAGGGGGCGTTAAGAACACTGAAGCTTTCTTT. This encodes CASTGTGGVKNTEAFF. The full variable domain, with the rest looked up from reference TRBV19 and TRBJ1-1, is DGGITQSPKYLFRKEGQNVTLSCEQNLNHDAMYWYRQDPGQGLRLIYYSQIVNDFQKGDIAEGYSVSREKKESFPLTVTSAQKNPTAFYLCASTGTGGVKNTEAFFGQGTRLTVV.

V usage is TRBV5-1 and J usage is TRBJ2-2; possibly TRBD1 for D (5 bases). Germline V lookup: CDR1 SGHRS, CDR2 YFSETQ. The CDR3 is made up of 15 amino acids. V was pared by 6 bases and J by 0 bases, with 12 bases between. Here the CDR3 DNA reads TGCGCCAGCATAAGGTCAGGGTCGAACACCGGGGAGCTGTTTTTT. The encoded protein is CASIRSGSNTGELFF.

CDR3 coding DNA: TGTGCCAGCAGTCTTACCTTGGATACGCAGTATTTT. This codes for CASSLTLDTQYF. The chain carries TRBV6-6 and TRBJ2-3; unclear D gene. Germline V gene sequence: CDR1 MNHNY, CDR2 SVGAGI (reference sequence). The germline V and J ends were trimmed by 5 bases and 6 bases, with 9 bases remaining between them. The CDR3 contains 12 residues.

The V gene is TRBV6-5, the J gene TRBJ2-7; TRBD1 matches 11 bases. CDR3 length: 14 residues. After removal of 0 bases from V and 6 bases from J, the junction contained 1 base not matched to a gene. The V gene's germline CDR1 is MNHEY and CDR2 SVGAGI. CDR3 bases: TGTGCCAGCAGTTACTCGGGACAGGGGGGCGAGCAGTACTTC. It is translated as CASSYSGQGGEQYF.

The chain has TRBV6-6 and TRBJ2-7, with 7 bases lining up with TRBD1. The CDR3 consists of 16 residues. V gave up 6 bases and J gave up 0 bases; unmatched junction bases: 11. Germline V gives CDR1 MNHNY, CDR2 SVGAGI (reference sequence). The CDR3 sequence is CASRHPPGQSSYEQYF. The CDR3 region has the DNA TGTGCCAGCAGACATCCACCGGGACAGAGCTCCTACGAGCAGTACTTC.

The rearrangement joins TRBV11-2 to TRBJ2-7, with D perhaps TRBD1 (5 bases). The CDR3 is made up of 14 amino acids. Per germline, CDR1 SGHAT and CDR2 FQNNGV. The germline V and J ends were trimmed by 5 bases and 4 bases, with 15 bases remaining between them. CDR3 nucleotides: TGTGCCAGCAGCCCTCTTCGGCAGGGTTACGAGCAGTACTTC. It is translated as CASSPLRQGYEQYF. Full variable domain (rest looked up from reference TRBV11-2 and TRBJ2-7): EAGVAQSPRYKIIEKRQSVAFWCNPISGHATLYWYQQILGQGPKLLIQFQNNGVVDDSQLPKDRFSAERLKGVDSTLKIQPAKLEDSAVYLCASSPLRQGYEQYFGPGTRLTVT.

The chain uses TRBV28 and TRBJ1-1, with D maybe TRBD1 (5 bases). The CDR3 totals 17 residues. Germline V gene data show CDR1 as MDHEN and CDR2 as SYDVKM. The V end lost 1 base, the J end lost 1 base, and 16 bases lay between the germline ends. As DNA, the CDR3 is TGTGCCAGCAGTTTATCAGGTTGGGACGGAAGGAACACTGAAGCTTTCTTT. It yields the protein CASSLSGWDGRNTEAFF.

The chain has TRBV28 and TRBJ1-5, with 7 bases aligning to TRBD1. The CDR3 has 13 amino acids. V dropped 5 bases and J dropped 4; count of bases not matched to a gene: 2. Per germline, CDR1 MDHEN and CDR2 SYDVKM. The CDR3 DNA reads as TGTGCCAGCAGTCGCAGGGGGAATCAGCCCCAGCATTTT. It is translated as CASSRRGNQPQHF.